This TCR beta chain was identified during a study of cytomegalovirus exposure and HLA in healthy donors. Study-wide results and caveats: The study listed about 150 cytomegalovirus-associated TCR beta chains. Rare sequences made up most TCRs, while some public TCRs were found in many donors. Reports showed the classifier diagnosing cytomegalovirus status with high specificity and sensitivity.

The protocol was immunoSEQ multiplex PCR, while the TCRdb copy is restricted to in-frame clones and leaves out a portion. Counted here are about 240,000 clones, about 86% occurring once; the ten biggest clones make up around 1.2%. The CDR3 totals 15 residues. V lost 6 bases and J lost 0; bases outside the gene matches: 5. Per germline, CDR1 SNHLY and CDR2 FYNNEI. On this clone itself: Its antigen is currently unknown.

This chain connects TRBV2 to TRBJ2-3; 8 bases line up with TRBD1. This TCR derives from a woman in her 30s in good health and CMV-seropositive. Input material: PBMCs. The chain's CDR3 is CASRGQGLSTDTQYF. The CDR3 DNA reads as TGTGCCAGCAGAGGACAGGGTCTTAGCACAGATACGCAGTATTTT.